Each of the 8 T cell receptor beta chains below was sequenced from the same sample in a study of shared clonotypes between healthy human individuals. Data came from immunoSEQ multiplex PCR; TCRdb stores just in-frame clones and leaves some out. In the table there are about 320,000 clones, about nine tenths of which are singletons. The sample taken for sequencing was memory CD8+ T cells sorted from blood. The subset denotes: CD45RO+ cells pooled with CCR7-negative TemRA cells. These receptors were collected from a man aged 18 to 30 in good health.

This clone has a count of ten or more. Additional DNA sequences in this sample encode the identical CDR3. The chain couples TRBV27 to TRBJ1-2, with D perhaps matching TRBD1 (5 bases). CDR1 is MNHEY and CDR2 is SMNVEV in the germline V gene (reference sequence). The V and J ends lost 1 base and 8 bases respectively, with 11 bases between them. There are 13 residues in the CDR3. The CDR3 region is CASSLFRDGGYTF. In DNA form, the CDR3 reads TGTGCCAGCAGTTTATTCAGGGACGGGGGCTACACCTTC.

V is TRBV10-2 and J is TRBJ1-1; D gene uncertain. V gave up 2 bases and J gave up 0 bases, with 13 bases separating them. CDR1 and CDR2 (germline): WSHSY, SAAADI. CDR3 size: 16 residues. The CDR3 sequence is CASSEQARILNTEAFF. CDR3 DNA sequence: TGCGCCAGCAGTGAGCAAGCTCGAATCTTGAACACTGAAGCTTTCTTT.

J is TRBJ2-7 and V is TRBV6-1, with D unclear. V was pared by 5 bases and J by 4 bases, with 12 bases between. The CDR3 extends over 13 amino acids. Germline assignment: CDR1 MNHNS and CDR2 SASEGT. This chain's CDR3 is CASSRWGIYEQYF. CDR3 DNA: TGTGCCAGCAGTCGGTGGGGAATTTACGAGCAGTACTTC.

In DNA, the CDR3 is TGTGCCAGCAGTGACGGGCTTCAAGAGACCCAGTACTTC. Amino acids: CASSDGLQETQYF. The chain links TRBV5-6 to TRBJ2-5, with D unresolved. Germline lookup yields CDR1 SGHDT and CDR2 YYEEEE. Trimming took 5 bases from V and 2 from J, leaving 10 bases between them. This CDR3 has 13 amino acids.

The chain uses TRBV2 and TRBJ2-1; D is possibly TRBD1 or TRBD2 (5 bases each). The CDR3 spans 15 residues. V shed 3 bases and J shed 7 bases, with 16 bases lying between them. Germline V gives CDR1 SNHLY, CDR2 FYNNEI. The CDR3 spells CASSEAQPGRNEQFF. CDR3 coding DNA: TGTGCCAGCAGTGAGGCCCAGCCGGGACGAAATGAGCAGTTCTTC.

This clone was detected only once. The V gene is TRBV19, the J gene TRBJ2-1, with 11 bases that match TRBD2. Germline CDR1 and CDR2: LNHDA and SQIVND (reference sequence). Trimming removed 9 bases from V and 2 bases from J; junction bases left unmatched: 6. The CDR3 contains 15 residues. CDR3 sequence reads: CASRGLADPYNEQFF. The CDR3 nucleotides read TGTGCCAGCCGGGGACTAGCGGATCCCTACAATGAGCAGTTCTTC.

A note on this clone: Other DNA sequences of this sample code for an identical CDR3. The chain employs TRBV6-5 and TRBJ1-2; D is uncertain. V shed 2 bases and J shed 5 bases, with 6 bases lying between them. Looked up from germline, CDR1 is MNHEY and CDR2 is SVGAGI. The CDR3 is made up of 12 amino acids. CDR3 DNA: TGTGCCAGCAGTTACGGCGGGTATGGCTACACCTTC. Its protein product is CASSYGGYGYTF.

This clone was observed once. The rearrangement links TRBV5-4 to TRBJ2-7; 12 positions agree with TRBD1. CDR1 and CDR2 (germline): SGHNT, YYREEE (reference sequence). The length of the CDR3 is 15 residues. After removal of 4 bases from V and 5 bases from J, the junction contained 7 bases not matched to a gene. The CDR3 sequence: CASSLGTGGRDEQYF. The CDR3 bases are TGTGCCAGCAGCCTAGGGACAGGGGGCCGGGACGAGCAGTACTTC.